Given below is one TCR beta chain in context. Its specificity is not known. The CDR3 consists of 13 residues. CDR1 is MNHEY, CDR2 SMNVEV, per germline (reference sequence). V lost 3 bases and J lost 6, with 8 bases in between. The sample comes from a study of T cell responses to AZD1222 COVID-19 vaccine. Study-wide results and limits: The span of vaccine-associated CD4 TCRs extended across spike, with dominance at 160-218 and 743-854. A mostly white British donor set with more females was recruited, and clonal diversity was possibly underestimated.

Method: immunoSEQ multiplex PCR; TCRdb's copy keeps in-frame clones and lacks some. The data show 100,000 to 120,000 clones, with roughly 89% seen just once and about 16% held by the top ten. The source is an adult who received the AZD1222 COVID-19 vaccine. The chain couples TRBV27 to TRBJ2-2; D ambiguous. Sample: peripheral blood, taken 28 days after the second AZD1222 dose. The CDR3 is CASSFSAAGELFF. DNA of the CDR3: TGTGCCAGCAGTTTTTCGGCGGCCGGGGAGCTGTTTTTT.